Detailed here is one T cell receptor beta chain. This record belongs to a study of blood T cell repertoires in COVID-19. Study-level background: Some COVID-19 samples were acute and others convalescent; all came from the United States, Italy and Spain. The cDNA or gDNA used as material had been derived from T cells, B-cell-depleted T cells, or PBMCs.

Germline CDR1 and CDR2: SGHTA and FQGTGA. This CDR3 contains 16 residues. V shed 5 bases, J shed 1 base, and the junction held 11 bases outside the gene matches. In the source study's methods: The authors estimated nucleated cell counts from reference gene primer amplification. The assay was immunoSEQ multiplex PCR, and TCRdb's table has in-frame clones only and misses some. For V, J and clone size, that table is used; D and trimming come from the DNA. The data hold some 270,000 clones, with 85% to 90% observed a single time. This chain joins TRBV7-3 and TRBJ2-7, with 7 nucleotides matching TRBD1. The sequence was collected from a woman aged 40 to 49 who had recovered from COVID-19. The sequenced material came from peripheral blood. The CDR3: CASSPHRAGGSYEQYF. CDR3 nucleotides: TGTGCCAGCAGCCCACACCGAGCAGGGGGTTCCTACGAGCAGTACTTC.